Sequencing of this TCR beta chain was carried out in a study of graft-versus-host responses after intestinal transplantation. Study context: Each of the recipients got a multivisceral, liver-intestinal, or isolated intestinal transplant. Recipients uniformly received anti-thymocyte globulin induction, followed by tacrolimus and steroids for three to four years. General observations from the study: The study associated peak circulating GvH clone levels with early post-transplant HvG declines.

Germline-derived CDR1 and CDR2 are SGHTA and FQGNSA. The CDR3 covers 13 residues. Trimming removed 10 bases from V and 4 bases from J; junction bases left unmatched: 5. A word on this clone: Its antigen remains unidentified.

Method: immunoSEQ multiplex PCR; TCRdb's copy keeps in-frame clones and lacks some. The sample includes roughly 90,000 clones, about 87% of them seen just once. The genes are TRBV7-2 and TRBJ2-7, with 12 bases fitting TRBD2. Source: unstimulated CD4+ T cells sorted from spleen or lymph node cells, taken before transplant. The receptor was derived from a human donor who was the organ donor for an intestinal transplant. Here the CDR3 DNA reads TGTGCCACCGGACTAGCGGGGACATACGAGCAGTACTTC. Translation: CATGLAGTYEQYF. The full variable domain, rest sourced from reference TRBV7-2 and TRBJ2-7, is GAGVSQSPSNKVTEKGKDVELRCDPISGHTALYWYRQSLGQGLEFLIYFQGNSAPDKSGLPSDRFSAERTGGSVSTLTIQRTQQEDSAVYLCATGLAGTYEQYFGPGTRLTVT.